A single sample gave rise to the 13 T cell receptor beta chains below, sequenced in a study of T cells in women clearing cervical HPV infection. Profiled with immunoSEQ multiplex PCR; TCRdb holds only in-frame clones, not every one. The sample table includes some 23,000 clones. Sequencing used blood buffy coat. Receptor source: a woman between 18 and 70 years old with a cervical HPV16 infection that either progressed to CIN3+ or cleared (not recorded which).

In regard to this clone: Read data end 3 residues before the CDR3 end; the end is taken from the germline J gene. The rearrangement joins TRBV20-1 to TRBJ1-5; D gene unclear. CDR3 length equals 15 residues. Looked up from germline, CDR1 is DFQATT and CDR2 is SNEGSKA (reference sequence). V was cut by 2 bases and J by 0 bases, with 11 bases left in between. The CDR3 bases that were read are TGCAGTGCTAGATCCCACAAAACTAGCAATCAGCCC. The encoded protein is CSARSHKTSNQP. The complete CDR3 protein is CSARSHKTSNQPQHF.

As regards this clone: The DNA ends 3 residues before the CDR3 does, and the rest of the CDR3 is filled in from the germline J gene. This chain joins TRBV13 and TRBJ1-2, with D perhaps TRBD1 (5 bases). The CDR3 is 16 residues long. The germline V gene encodes CDR1 PRHDT and CDR2 FYEKMQ (reference sequence). CDR3 bases read: TGTGCCAGCAGCTCCTCCGGGACTAGCGGCCAAGAGACC. This translates into CASSSSGTSGQET. From start to end, the CDR3 is CASSSSGTSGQETYTF.

A note on this clone: The read terminates 3 residues ahead of where the CDR3 ends, so the germline J gene completes it. V is TRBV6-2 or TRBV6-3 and J is TRBJ1-1; no reliable D call. Germline V lookup: CDR1 MNHEY, CDR2 SVGEGT. The CDR3 sequence is 14 residues long. The V and J ends lost 6 bases and 5 bases respectively, with 16 bases between them. CDR3 amino acids: CASSLIALGTEAFF. The CDR3 bases that were read are TGTGCCAGCAGCCTCATTGCTTTAGGGACTGAA.

Concerning this clone itself: The DNA ends 3 residues before the CDR3 does, and the rest of the CDR3 is filled in from the germline J gene. The rearrangement joins TRBV19 to TRBJ1-2, with TRBD1 matching 9 bases. Germline CDR1 reads LNHDA; CDR2 reads SQIVND (reference sequence). The CDR3 loop spans 14 amino acids. J lost 7 bases, V lost 4 bases, and 7 bases had no gene match. The CDR3 DNA, read in part, is TGTGCCAGTAGTAGACAGGGGGTGAAGAGTGGC. It yields the protein CASSRQGVKSG. The whole CDR3 reads CASSRQGVKSGYTF.

With respect to this clone: The read terminates 3 residues before the CDR3 end, so the remaining end is supplied by the germline J gene. This chain connects TRBV13 to TRBJ2-5; D is possibly TRBD1 (5 bases). Trimming removed 5 bases at V and 1 base at J, with 14 bases between. Germline-derived CDR1 and CDR2 are PRHDT and FYEKMQ (reference sequence). The CDR3 consists of 15 residues. The sequenced part of the CDR3 DNA is TGTGCCAGCAGCGGAAAACAGGCGACCCAAGAGACC. It codes for CASSGKQATQET. The whole CDR3 protein reads CASSGKQATQETQYF.

Points on this clone: The read finishes 3 residues shy of the CDR3 end, and the germline J gene is used to complete it. V usage is TRBV7-2 and J usage is TRBJ1-2, with D possibly being TRBD1 (5 bases). CDR3 length equals 14 residues. The V gene's germline CDR1 is SGHTA and CDR2 FQGNSA. Incomplete CDR3 DNA: TGTGCCAGCAGCTTTTTTGGGGCCAAGAATGAC. Translated: CASSFFGAKND. The full-length CDR3 reads as CASSFFGAKNDYTF.

This CDR3 reads CSARDNRSGDTQYF. The sequenced CDR3 bases are TGCAGTGCTAGAGATAACAGGTCCGGAGATACG. This chain joins TRBV20-1 and TRBJ2-3, with D maybe TRBD1 (5 bases). The read comes to an end 3 residues before the CDR3 does, leaving the germline J gene to fill in the end. Per the germline V gene, CDR1 is DFQATT and CDR2 is SNEGSKA (reference sequence). This CDR3 has 14 amino acids. The V end was cut by 0 bases, the J end by 5 bases, with 12 bases between.

About this clone: Read sequence stops 3 residues before the CDR3 end, and the germline J gene provides the missing end. The chain couples TRBV7-8 to TRBJ1-6, with D unclear. Germline V gives CDR1 SGHVS, CDR2 FQNEAQ. CDR3 length: 16 residues. Trimming stripped 5 bases from V and 7 bases from J, with 18 bases between. The CDR3 reads CASSASTYRRNSPLHF. CDR3 DNA (partial): TGTGCCAGCAGCGCGTCGACATACAGAAGGAATTCACCC. Filled out from reference TRBV7-8 and TRBJ1-6, the complete variable domain reads GAGVSQSPRYKVAKRGQDVALRCDPISGHVSLFWYQQALGQGPEFLTYFQNEAQLDKSGLPSDRFFAERPEGSVSTLKIQRTQQEDSAVYLCASSASTYRRNSPLHFGNGTRLTVT.

Concerning this clone: Read coverage stops 3 residues before the CDR3 terminus; the germline J gene supplies the remainder. V gene TRBV27 combines with J gene TRBJ2-3, with 7 nucleotides matching TRBD1. V lost 7 bases to trimming and J lost 1 base; unmatched junction nucleotides: 8. Germline-derived CDR1 and CDR2 are MNHEY and SMNVEV (reference sequence). This CDR3 comprises 15 residues. Here the CDR3 reads CASKSTGRGTDTQYF. Incomplete CDR3 DNA: TGTGCCAGCAAATCGACAGGGAGAGGCACAGATACG.

CDR3 DNA (partial): TGCGCCAGCAGTTTTGCTAGCGGGCCTAATGAG. Its protein product is CASSFASGPNE. The CDR3 in full is CASSFASGPNEQFF. The chain recombines TRBV5-1 with TRBJ2-1; TRBD2 agrees at 8 bases. The CDR3 goes on 3 residues after the read ends, and that part is filled in from the germline J gene. CDR1 SGHRS and CDR2 YFSETQ come from the germline V gene. Trimming at V came to 5 bases and at J to 7 bases, leaving 8 bases not matched to a gene. This CDR3 region has 14 residues.

On this clone: The read falls 3 residues short of the CDR3 end, and the missing part is taken from the germline J gene. This chain uses TRBV2 with TRBJ2-7; 10 bases map to TRBD1. Germline assignment: CDR1 SNHLY and CDR2 FYNNEI. This CDR3 spans 14 amino acids. With 10 bases clipped from V and 2 bases from J, the junction kept 8 bases outside the gene matches. CDR3 bases read: TGTGCCACGACCCTTGGACAGGGGGCCTACGAG. Translated: CATTLGQGAYE. The whole CDR3 sequence reads CATTLGQGAYEQYF.

In regard to this clone: The read halts 3 residues ahead of the CDR3 end, with the missing end drawn from the germline J gene. The V call is TRBV20-1, the J call TRBJ2-5; 7 nucleotides agree with TRBD2. Trimming at V came to 0 bases and at J to 1 base, leaving 2 bases not matched to a gene. Germline V gene sequence: CDR1 DFQATT, CDR2 SNEGSKA (reference sequence). The length of the CDR3 is 14 residues. Partial CDR3 DNA: TGCAGTGCTAGAGAGGGACTACGCCAAGAGACC. Its translation: CSAREGLRQET. The whole CDR3 protein reads CSAREGLRQETQYF.

A word on this clone: Sequencing ends 3 residues short of the CDR3 end; the germline J gene provides the rest. V is TRBV6-4 and J is TRBJ1-1, with 7 bases aligning to TRBD1. With V trimmed by 3 bases and J by 1 base, 5 bases remained unmatched. CDR1 and CDR2 from the germline V gene are MRHNA and SNTAGT. The CDR3 spans 15 residues. The covered CDR3 bases are TGTGCCAGCAGTGAAAACCGGGACAGGAACACTGAA. Its protein is CASSENRDRNTE. The full-length CDR3 reads as CASSENRDRNTEAFF.